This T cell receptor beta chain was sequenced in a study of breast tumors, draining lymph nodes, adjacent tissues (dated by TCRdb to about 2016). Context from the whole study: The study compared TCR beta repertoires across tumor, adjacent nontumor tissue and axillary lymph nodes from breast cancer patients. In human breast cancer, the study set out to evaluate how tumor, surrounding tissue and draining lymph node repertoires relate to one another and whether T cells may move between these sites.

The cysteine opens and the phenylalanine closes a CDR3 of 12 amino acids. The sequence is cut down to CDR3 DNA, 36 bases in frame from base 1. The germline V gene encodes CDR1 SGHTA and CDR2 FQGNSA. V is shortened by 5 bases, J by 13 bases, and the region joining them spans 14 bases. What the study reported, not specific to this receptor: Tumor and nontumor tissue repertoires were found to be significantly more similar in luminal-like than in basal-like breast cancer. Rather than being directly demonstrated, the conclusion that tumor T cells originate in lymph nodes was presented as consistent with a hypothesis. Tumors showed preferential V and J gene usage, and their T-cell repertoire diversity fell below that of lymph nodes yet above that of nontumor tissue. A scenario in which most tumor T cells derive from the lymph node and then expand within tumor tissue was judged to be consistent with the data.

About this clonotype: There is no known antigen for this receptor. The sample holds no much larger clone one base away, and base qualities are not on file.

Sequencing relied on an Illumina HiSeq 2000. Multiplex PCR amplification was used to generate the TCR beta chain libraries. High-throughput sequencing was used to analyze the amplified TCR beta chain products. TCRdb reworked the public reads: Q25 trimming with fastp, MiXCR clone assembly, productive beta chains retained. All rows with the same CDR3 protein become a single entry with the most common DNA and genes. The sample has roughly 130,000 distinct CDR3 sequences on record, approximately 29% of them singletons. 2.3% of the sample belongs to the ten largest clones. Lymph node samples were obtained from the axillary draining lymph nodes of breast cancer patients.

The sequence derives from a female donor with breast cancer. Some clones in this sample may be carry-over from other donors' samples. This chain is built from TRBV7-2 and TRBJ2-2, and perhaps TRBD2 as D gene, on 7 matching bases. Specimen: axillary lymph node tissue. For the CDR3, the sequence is CASSPRGGRLFF. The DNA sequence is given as TGTGCCAGCAGCCCCAGGGGAGGGCGGCTGTTTTTT.